These T cell receptor beta chains were read from a single sample in a study of T cell clonotyping in hematopoietic cell transplantation. The table came from immunoSEQ multiplex PCR; TCRdb's copy has only in-frame clones and leaves some out. The data show roughly 9,000 clones, about 90% seen once. This sample comprised peripheral blood mononuclear cells, obtained before stem cell transplant. The receptors come from a woman aged 55-75 years with acute myeloid leukemia. Some clones in this sample may be carry-over from other donors' samples. Both conserved end residues are part of each CDR3. The D gene is left open where the match is weak. Not all rows give a size; the values are once, few, many and, for expanded clones, a class.

TRBV6-1	NA	NA	TRBJ1-5	CASSALLGTSNQPQHF	TGTGCCAGCAGTGCTCTTTTAGGAACCAGCAATCAGCCCCAGCATTTT
TRBV7-9	NA	NA	TRBJ1-2	CASSLGQIFYGYTF	TGTGCCAGCAGCTTAGGACAGATATTCTATGGCTACACCTTC
TRBV19	NA	NA	TRBJ1-5	CASSIGGGMSNQPQHF	TGTGCCAGTAGTATAGGAGGAGGGATGAGTAATCAGCCCCAGCATTTT
TRBV19	once	TRBD1	TRBJ2-5	CASSIDRGETQYF	TGTGCCAGTAGTATCGACAGGGGAGAGACCCAGTACTTC
TRBV5-4	NA	NA	TRBJ1-1	CASSPRVSTEAFF	TGTGCCAGCAGCCCCAGGGTATCCACTGAAGCTTTCTTT
TRBV7-2	NA	NA	TRBJ2-2	CASSRGLEIGELFF	TGTGCCAGCAGCCGGGGACTTGAGATCGGGGAGCTGTTTTTT
TRBV7-2	medium-sized	NA	TRBJ1-4	CASSLVKGNEKLFF	TGTGCCAGCAGCTTGGTAAAAGGAAATGAAAAACTGTTTTTT
TRBV5-1	NA	NA	TRBJ2-1	CASSPPTDYNEQFF	TGCGCCAGCAGCCCCCCGACTGATTACAATGAGCAGTTCTTC
TRBV5-1	once	NA	TRBJ1-1	CASSYGENEAFF	TGCGCCAGCAGCTACGGGGAGAATGAAGCTTTCTTT
TRBV10-1	NA	NA	TRBJ2-2	CASSESGGVSTGELFF	TGCGCCAGCAGTGAGTCAGGAGGGGTCAGCACCGGGGAGCTGTTTTTT
TRBV29-1	NA	TRBD1	TRBJ1-1	CSVETGENTEAFF	TGCAGCGTAGAGACAGGGGAGAACACTGAAGCTTTCTTT
TRBV21-1	NA	NA	TRBJ1-1	CASSKGQRNTEAFF	TGTGCCAGCAGCAAAGGACAGCGTAACACTGAAGCTTTCTTT
TRBV7-3	NA	NA	TRBJ1-4	CASSLKADEKLFF	TGTGCCAGCAGCTTAAAAGCCGATGAAAAACTGTTTTTT